This is a list of T cell receptor beta chains from one sample in a study of shared clonotypes between healthy human individuals. Clones were read by immunoSEQ multiplex PCR, and TCRdb kept only the in-frame ones, dropping some. The sample holds some 1,600,000 clones, 95% to 99% seen once. The sequenced sample consisted of naive CD4+ T cells sorted from blood. The receptor set was obtained from a man in his thirties or forties in good health. The CDR3 runs from the conserved cysteine through the conserved F or W. A D gene is named only where the DNA matches it firmly. The listing skips clone size in some rows; elsewhere it reads once, few, many or a size class.

>.|.|TRBV6-5|TRBJ2-7
CASSYSMGTIYEQYF
TGTGCCAGCAGTTACTCGATGGGGACGATCTACGAGCAGTACTTC
>.|.|TRBV11-3|TRBJ2-1
CASSLAVSVVLSYNEQFF
TGTGCCAGCAGCTTAGCCGTAAGTGTGGTCCTCTCCTACAATGAGCAGTTCTTC
>.|once|TRBV7-9|TRBJ2-7
CASRQDGNYYEQYF
TGTGCCAGCAGGCAGGACGGTAACTACTACGAGCAGTACTTC
>TRBD1|.|TRBV28|TRBJ1-1
CASSPPRQGNRDTEAFF
TGTGCCAGCAGTCCTCCCAGACAGGGTAATAGGGACACTGAAGCTTTCTTT
>.|.|TRBV4-1|TRBJ2-5
CASSPHEGGRETQYF
TGCGCCAGCAGCCCCCATGAGGGAGGAAGGGAGACCCAGTACTTC
>TRBD2|.|TRBV7-9|TRBJ2-3
CASSPSGRRDTQYF
TGTGCCAGCAGCCCGAGCGGGAGGAGGGATACGCAGTATTTT
>TRBD1|.|TRBV7-2|TRBJ2-5
CASSLALRGTAGPQYF
TGTGCCAGCAGCTTAGCGCTACGAGGGACAGCTGGTCCCCAGTACTTC
>TRBD1|.|TRBV7-9|TRBJ2-7
CASSPRQGSYEQYF
TGTGCCAGCAGCCCCCGACAGGGCTCCTACGAGCAGTACTTC
>.|.|TRBV5-1|TRBJ1-1
CASSLVAGVNTEAFF
TGCGCCAGCAGCCTGGTGGCGGGGGTGAACACTGAAGCTTTCTTT
>.|.|TRBV7-6|TRBJ2-1
CASSRIIDHGNEQFF
TGTGCCAGCAGCCGTATAATAGACCATGGGAATGAGCAGTTCTTC
>.|.|TRBV30|TRBJ2-5
CAWSPKETQYF
TGTGCCTGGAGTCCTAAAGAGACCCAGTACTTC
>.|.|TRBV7-2|TRBJ2-7
CASSLQGPYEQYF
TGTGCCAGCAGCTTACAGGGTCCCTACGAGCAGTACTTC
>TRBD2|.|TRBV10-3|TRBJ2-2
CAISERWTSGRARTGELFF
TGTGCCATCAGTGAGCGATGGACTAGCGGGAGGGCGAGGACCGGGGAGCTGTTTTTT
>.|.|TRBV2|TRBJ1-2
CASSQEIYGYTF
TGTGCCAGCAGTCAGGAGATCTATGGCTACACCTTC
>TRBD2|.|TRBV7-9|TRBJ2-5
CASSLGRLAGGETQYF
TGTGCCAGCAGCTTAGGTCGACTAGCGGGGGGAGAGACCCAGTACTTC
>.|.|TRBV15|TRBJ2-3
CATSRATWGTDTQYF
TGTGCCACCAGCAGAGCGACCTGGGGCACAGATACGCAGTATTTT
>.|.|TRBV18|TRBJ2-1
CASHRDNNEQFF
TGTGCCAGCCACCGGGACAACAATGAGCAGTTCTTC
>TRBD1|.|TRBV30|TRBJ1-5
CAWRGGSNQPQHF
TGTGCCTGGAGAGGGGGCAGCAATCAGCCCCAGCATTTT
>.|few|TRBV7-7|TRBJ1-1
CASSLAEGTEAFF
TGTGCTAGCAGCTTAGCGGAAGGGACTGAAGCTTTCTTT
>TRBD2|.|TRBV5-1|TRBJ2-7
CASSSIISGSAYEQYF
TGCGCCAGCAGCTCGATCATTAGCGGGAGTGCCTACGAGCAGTACTTC
>.|.|TRBV5-4|TRBJ2-2
CASSLAGPGELFF
TGTGCCAGCAGCTTGGCGGGCCCCGGGGAGCTGTTTTTT
>.|.|TRBV9|TRBJ1-4
CASSVDGFDEKLFF
TGTGCCAGCAGCGTAGACGGGTTTGACGAAAAACTGTTTTTT
>TRBD2|.|TRBV7-2|TRBJ2-7
CASSAPGLAGTYEQYF
TGTGCCAGCAGCGCCCCCGGACTAGCGGGAACGTACGAGCAGTACTTC
>.|.|TRBV2|TRBJ1-2
CASRPGGAQDYGYTF
TGTGCCAGCAGGCCTGGGGGGGCCCAGGACTATGGCTACACCTTC
>.|.|TRBV7-3|TRBJ2-3
CASSHRDGSTDTQYF
TGTGCCAGCAGCCACCGGGACGGTAGCACAGATACGCAGTATTTT
>.|.|TRBV5-4|TRBJ1-1
CASRLYGGRNTEAFF
TGTGCCAGCAGACTGTACGGGGGGCGGAACACTGAAGCTTTCTTT
>.|.|TRBV10-3|TRBJ2-7
CAISDSTYEQYF
TGTGCCATCAGTGACAGCACCTACGAGCAGTACTTC
>.|.|TRBV19|TRBJ1-5
CASSIGTYRAQHF
TGTGCCAGTAGTATCGGGACGTACAGGGCCCAGCATTTT
>.|.|TRBV18|TRBJ2-7
CASSPLGKGYEQYF
TGTGCCAGCTCACCACTAGGAAAAGGGTACGAGCAGTACTTC
>TRBD1|.|TRBV5-4|TRBJ2-7
CASSQGQGPPYEQYF
TGTGCCAGCAGCCAAGGACAGGGCCCCCCCTACGAGCAGTACTTC
>.|.|TRBV5-4|TRBJ2-5
CASSLASSAKETQYF
TGTGCCAGCAGCTTGGCGTCTAGCGCCAAAGAGACCCAGTACTTC
>TRBD1|.|TRBV11-3|TRBJ2-2
CASSRRQGLNTGELFF
TGTGCCAGCAGCCGCCGACAGGGCTTGAACACCGGGGAGCTGTTTTTT
>.|.|TRBV2|TRBJ1-4
CASRLGQPTNEKLFF
TGTGCCAGCAGACTCGGACAGCCAACTAATGAAAAACTGTTTTTT
>TRBD1|.|TRBV28|TRBJ2-2
CASTTGGNTGELFF
TGTGCCAGCACCACAGGGGGCAACACCGGGGAGCTGTTTTTT
>.|once|TRBV6-6|TRBJ2-5
CASGNLALPQETQYF
TGTGCCAGCGGAAACTTAGCGTTACCACAAGAGACCCAGTACTTC
>TRBD1|.|TRBV6-5|TRBJ2-2
CASSQGQYTGELFF
TGTGCCAGCAGCCAGGGACAGTACACCGGGGAGCTGTTTTTT
>.|.|TRBV5-1|TRBJ1-1
CASSARSSFVNTEAFF
TGCGCCAGCAGCGCCCGATCATCCTTCGTGAACACTGAAGCTTTCTTT
>.|.|TRBV5-1|TRBJ2-3
CASPTRTVTTDTDTQYF
TGCGCCAGCCCGACTAGGACGGTCACAACTGACACAGATACGCAGTATTTT
>.|.|TRBV5-1|TRBJ2-2
CASSLRQGDTGELFF
TGCGCCAGCAGCTTGAGGCAGGGCGACACCGGGGAGCTGTTTTTT
>.|.|TRBV4-1|TRBJ2-7
CASSQGPFEQQYF
TGCGCCAGCAGCCAAGGTCCCTTCGAGCAGCAGTACTTC
>.|.|TRBV5-5|TRBJ2-7
CASSSSRQTFGNYEQYF
TGTGCCAGCAGCTCATCCCGGCAGACCTTTGGGAACTACGAGCAGTACTTC
>.|.|TRBV11-3|TRBJ2-1
CASSLRRADNEQFF
TGTGCCAGCAGCTTAAGGCGTGCCGACAATGAGCAGTTCTTC
>TRBD1|.|TRBV2|TRBJ1-1
CASDGETGTEAFF
TGTGCCAGCGATGGGGAGACAGGGACTGAAGCTTTCTTT
>.|once|TRBV5-1|TRBJ1-4
CASSPDVNLPGKLFF
TGCGCCAGCAGCCCCGATGTTAACCTCCCGGGAAAACTGTTTTTT
>.|.|TRBV7-6|TRBJ2-3
CASSLLVGGTSTDTQYF
TGTGCCAGCAGCCTGCTCGTGGGCGGAACTAGCACAGATACGCAGTATTTT
>TRBD1|.|TRBV28|TRBJ1-2
CASSLDRGPYGYTF
TGTGCCAGCAGTTTAGACAGGGGTCCCTATGGCTACACCTTC
>TRBD1|.|TRBV11-2|TRBJ2-1
CASSLVLDRGQEEQFF
TGTGCCAGCAGCTTAGTTCTGGACAGGGGCCAGGAGGAGCAGTTCTTC
>TRBD1|.|TRBV28|TRBJ2-1
CASSPTGGASNEQFF
TGTGCCAGCAGCCCGACAGGGGGCGCTTCCAATGAGCAGTTCTTC
>.|.|TRBV5-1|TRBJ2-7
CASSSSGISAYEQYF
TGCGCCAGCAGCTCCAGCGGCATATCGGCCTACGAGCAGTACTTC
>.|.|TRBV27|TRBJ2-7
CASSLFFRGDRTAYEQYF
TGTGCCAGCAGTTTATTTTTTAGGGGCGACAGGACAGCCTACGAGCAGTACTTC
>.|.|TRBV5-4|TRBJ2-5
CASSLGRGETQYF
TGTGCCAGCAGCTTGGGACGGGGAGAGACCCAGTACTTC
>.|.|TRBV20-1|TRBJ2-7
CSAYTGFEQYF
TGCAGTGCTTATACAGGTTTCGAGCAGTACTTC
>TRBD1|.|TRBV18|TRBJ2-1
CASSATAGQGRNEQFF
TGTGCCAGCTCAGCCACCGCGGGACAGGGCCGCAATGAGCAGTTCTTC
>.|.|TRBV15|TRBJ2-3
CATSSFGGGRTDTQYF
TGTGCCACCAGCTCCTTCGGGGGAGGACGCACAGATACGCAGTATTTT
>.|.|TRBV7-9|TRBJ2-2
CASSVRVGEPNTGELFF
TGTGCCAGCAGCGTACGTGTGGGCGAGCCGAACACCGGGGAGCTGTTTTTT
>.|once|TRBV7-2|TRBJ1-3
CASSLGRGAGNTIYF
TGTGCCAGCAGCTTAGGCAGGGGCGCCGGAAACACCATATATTTT
>TRBD2|.|TRBV29-1|TRBJ2-1
CSVGILAKGEQFF
TGCAGCGTTGGTATACTAGCGAAGGGGGAGCAGTTCTTC
>.|.|TRBV10-3|TRBJ1-5
CAISEYSNQPQHF
TGTGCCATCAGTGAGTACAGCAATCAGCCCCAGCATTTT
>.|.|TRBV18|TRBJ2-3
CASSPPQGPADTQYF
TGTGCCAGCTCACCACCCCAGGGACCGGCAGATACGCAGTATTTT
>.|.|TRBV5-4|TRBJ2-3
CASSLPPLVDTDTQYF
TGTGCCAGCAGCTTACCACCCCTCGTAGACACAGATACGCAGTATTTT